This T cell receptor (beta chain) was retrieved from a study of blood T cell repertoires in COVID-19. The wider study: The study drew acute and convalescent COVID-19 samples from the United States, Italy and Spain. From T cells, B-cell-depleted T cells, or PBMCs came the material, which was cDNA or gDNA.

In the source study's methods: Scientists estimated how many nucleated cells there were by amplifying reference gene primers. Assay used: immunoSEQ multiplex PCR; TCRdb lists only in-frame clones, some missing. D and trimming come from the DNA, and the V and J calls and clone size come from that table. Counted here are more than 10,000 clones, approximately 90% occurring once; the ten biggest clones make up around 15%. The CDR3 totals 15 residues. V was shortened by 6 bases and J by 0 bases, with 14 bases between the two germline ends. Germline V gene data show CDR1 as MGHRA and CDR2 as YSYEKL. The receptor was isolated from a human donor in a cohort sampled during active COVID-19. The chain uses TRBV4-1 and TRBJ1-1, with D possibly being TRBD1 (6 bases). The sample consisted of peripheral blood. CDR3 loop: CASRRGTGMNTEAFF. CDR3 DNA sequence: TGCGCCAGCAGACGAGGTACAGGGATGAACACTGAAGCTTTCTTT.